This passage covers 32 T cell receptor beta chains from one sample sequenced in a study of T-cell memory formation after mild COVID-19. TCRdb used MiXCR to reprocess the 5' RACE reads, holding one entry per CDR3 protein. The sample holds about 470,000 distinct CDR3 sequences, roughly 25% seen once. Sequenced sample: PBMCs or a T cell subset sorted from them (not recorded which). All receptors derive from an adult woman who had mild COVID-19 (a few samples of this study predate the infection). Cell type and time point are not known.

CDR3 sequence: CASSPSVAWTQGGRRTDTQYF. CDR3 DNA sequence: TGTGCCAGCAGCCCTTCGGTCGCCTGGACCCAGGGGGGAAGGCGCACAGATACGCAGTATTTT. The gene calls are TRBV12-3 or TRBV12-4 and TRBJ2-3; possible D gene TRBD1, 7 bases. This CDR3 spans 21 amino acids. V lost 6 bases and J lost 1, with 32 bases in between.

This clonotype was observed a few times. The chain uses TRBV7-6 and TRBJ2-7, with 9 bases aligning to TRBD1. J gave up 2 bases and V 4 bases, and 6 bases lay outside the gene matches. This CDR3 spans 15 amino acids. From germline, CDR1 is SGHVS and CDR2 FNYEAQ. The CDR3: CASSSEGTGPYEQYF. The DNA of the CDR3 is TGTGCCAGCAGCTCGGAGGGGACAGGGCCCTACGAGCAGTACTTC. The full variable domain, rest sourced from reference TRBV7-6 and TRBJ2-7, is GAGVSQSPRYKVTKRGQDVALRCDPISGHVSLYWYRQALGQGPEFLTYFNYEAQQDKSGLPNDRFSAERPEGSISTLTIQRTEQRDSAMYRCASSSEGTGPYEQYFGPGTRLTVT.

This clonotype showed up just a few times. V and J are TRBV7-2 and TRBJ2-3, with a tentative D call TRBD2 (5 bases). V lost 5 bases and J lost 5, with 8 bases in between. Per germline, CDR1 SGHTA and CDR2 FQGNSA. The CDR3 contains 12 residues. The CDR3 spells CASSQLGDTQYF. In nucleotides, the CDR3 is TGTGCCAGCAGCCAACTAGGAGATACGCAGTATTTT.

This chain connects TRBV9 to TRBJ2-7, with D perhaps being TRBD1 or TRBD2 (5 bases each). In germline, CDR1 is SGDLS, CDR2 YYNGEE. The CDR3 spans 14 residues. V lost 0 bases and J 2 bases, leaving 9 bases between the germline ends. The CDR3 nucleotides read TGTGCCAGCAGCGTAGCGGGGACCCCCTACGAGCAGTACTTC. Translation: CASSVAGTPYEQYF.

This clonotype was counted a few times. The chain combines TRBV5-1 with TRBJ2-1, with D possibly being TRBD2 (7 bases). The V gene's germline CDR1 is SGHRS and CDR2 YFSETQ. Trimming stripped 7 bases from V and 4 bases from J, with 18 bases between. This CDR3 contains 15 residues. DNA for the CDR3: TGCGCCAGCGGCAATGGGGGGGGCGCTTACAATGAGCAGTTCTTC. Its protein is CASGNGGGAYNEQFF.

V is TRBV11-2 and J is TRBJ2-5; TRBD2 matches at 11 bases. Germline trimming cut 5 bases from V and 0 bases from J; bases unmatched to any gene: 2. The CDR3 totals 15 residues. Germline CDR1 is SGHAT and CDR2 is FQNNGV. CDR3 sequence reads: CASSKGLADQETQYF. DNA for the CDR3: TGTGCCAGCAGCAAGGGACTAGCGGACCAAGAGACCCAGTACTTC.

The chain couples TRBV15 to TRBJ2-7; TRBD2 is a possible D gene (6 bases). CDR3 length equals 14 residues. Looked up from germline, CDR1 is LNHNV and CDR2 is YYDKDF (reference sequence). The germline V and J ends were trimmed by 1 base and 7 bases, with 14 bases remaining between them. For the CDR3, the DNA is TGTGCCACCAGCAGAGGTCCGGGAGACCCAGAGCAGTACTTC. This sequence encodes CATSRGPGDPEQYF.

The chain combines TRBV10-3 with TRBJ2-3, with D perhaps TRBD1 (5 bases). CDR1 is ENHRY and CDR2 is SYGVKD in the germline V gene. With 3 bases removed from V and 3 bases from J, the gap between germline ends came to 13 bases. The CDR3 sequence is 15 residues long. CDR3 sequence: CAISEPQGSTDTQYF. DNA for the CDR3: TGTGCCATCAGTGAACCTCAGGGTTCAACAGATACGCAGTATTTT.

The chain links TRBV5-6 to TRBJ1-4; TRBD1 aligns across 7 bases. The CDR3 extends over 15 amino acids. The germline CDR1 and CDR2 sequences are SGHDT and YYEEEE. V lost 4 bases, J lost 8 bases, and 11 bases stayed unmatched. CDR3 DNA sequence: TGTGCCAGCAGCCTCGTGGCAGGGGGTTGGGAAAAACTGTTTTTT. Translation: CASSLVAGGWEKLFF.

V and J are TRBV6-6 and TRBJ2-7; 11 bases fit TRBD2. CDR1 and CDR2 from the germline V gene are MNHNY and SVGAGI (reference sequence). CDR3 length equals 15 residues. The junction had 9 bases not matched to a gene; V was cut back by 6 bases and J by 5 bases. Here the CDR3 DNA reads TGTGCCAGCAGACTTAGCGGGAGGGCGGGCGACGAGCAGTACTTC. This encodes CASRLSGRAGDEQYF.

CDR3 residues: CASSQGASTTYNEQFF. CDR3 coding DNA: TGCGCCAGCAGCCAAGGTGCTTCGACGACCTACAATGAGCAGTTCTTC. The V gene is TRBV4-3, the J gene TRBJ2-1, with D uncertain. This CDR3 contains 16 residues. With 1 base removed from V and 2 bases from J, the gap between germline ends came to 12 bases. Germline CDR1 reads LGHNA; CDR2 reads YSLEER.

This clonotype was counted a few times. The chain joins TRBV2 to TRBJ2-7, with D hard to call. The CDR3 loop spans 12 amino acids. Trimming removed 5 bases at V and 7 bases at J, with 12 bases between. The germline V gene encodes CDR1 SNHLY and CDR2 FYNNEI. In nucleotides, the CDR3 is TGTGCCAGCAGTTCGGTCCATCGGGAGCAGTACTTC. It codes for CASSSVHREQYF.

V usage is TRBV5-1 and J usage is TRBJ1-1, with TRBD1 identical over 9 bases. CDR1 is SGHRS and CDR2 is YFSETQ in the germline V gene. J gave up 1 base and V 4 bases, and 5 bases lay outside the gene matches. The CDR3 is 15 amino acids. CDR3 protein: CASSEPGQGNTEAFF. In DNA form, the CDR3 reads TGCGCCAGCAGCGAGCCGGGACAGGGGAACACTGAAGCTTTCTTT. Filled out from reference TRBV5-1 and TRBJ1-1, the complete variable domain reads KAGVTQTPRYLIKTRGQQVTLSCSPISGHRSVSWYQQTPGQGLQFLFEYFSETQRNKGNFPGRFSGRQFSNSRSEMNVSTLELGDSALYLCASSEPGQGNTEAFFGQGTRLTVV.

This rearrangement joins TRBV7-8 to TRBJ2-6; weak D call: TRBD1 (5 bases). Germline values: CDR1 SGHVS, CDR2 FQNEAQ. Trimming cost V 3 bases and J 0 bases, with 9 bases left between them. The CDR3 runs to 16 residues. The chain's CDR3 is CASSFTGDSGANVLTF. CDR3 bases: TGTGCCAGCAGCTTCACAGGAGACTCTGGGGCCAACGTCCTGACTTTC.

The rearrangement joins TRBV5-6 to TRBJ1-1; D is unresolved. From germline, CDR1 is SGHDT and CDR2 YYEEEE. CDR3 length equals 13 residues. V was clipped by 0 bases and J by 3 bases, with 6 bases between them. In nucleotides, the CDR3 is TGTGCCAGCAGCTTGGGGGTGTACACTGAAGCTTTCTTT. This encodes CASSLGVYTEAFF.

This chain uses TRBV30 with TRBJ2-3; 13 bases agree with TRBD2. Trimming cost V 2 bases and J 2 bases; bases outside gene matches: 4. This CDR3 is built from 16 residues. The V gene's germline CDR1 is GTSNPN and CDR2 SVGIG (reference sequence). The CDR3 sequence: CAWSTGTSGDTDTQYF. CDR3 DNA: TGTGCCTGGAGTACGGGGACTAGCGGGGACACAGATACGCAGTATTTT. The entire variable domain, with the rest obtained from reference TRBV30 and TRBJ2-3, is as follows: SQTIHQWPATLVQPVGSPLSLECTVEGTSNPNLYWYRQAAGRGLQLLFYSVGIGQISSEVPQNLSASRPQDRQFILSSKKLLLSDSGFYLCAWSTGTSGDTDTQYFGPGTRLTVL.

This chain uses TRBV7-9 with TRBJ2-1; the D is unclear. This CDR3 region has 13 residues. Trimming shortened V by 5 bases and J by 3 bases, and 8 bases separated the two germline ends. Germline assignment: CDR1 SEHNR and CDR2 FQNEAQ (reference sequence). CDR3: CASSAPSYNEQFF. As DNA, the CDR3 is TGTGCCAGCAGCGCCCCTAGCTACAATGAGCAGTTCTTC.

This clonotype was picked up a small number of times. The DNA of the CDR3 is TGTGCCATCAGTGAGTGGTCAGGGGGTGAGGGAGAGACCCAGTACTTC. Its protein is CAISEWSGGEGETQYF. The rearrangement joins TRBV10-3 to TRBJ2-5; 7 nucleotides match TRBD1. V was clipped by 1 base and J by 4 bases; unmatched bases: 9. The CDR3 length is 16 residues. CDR1 and CDR2 from the germline V gene are ENHRY and SYGVKD.

This clonotype was seen a few times. The chain is built from TRBV29-1 and TRBJ2-7, with 10 bases matching TRBD1. Unmatched junction bases numbered 6, after V lost 4 bases and J lost 6 bases. The germline CDR1 and CDR2 sequences are SQVTM and ANQGSEA. The CDR3 covers 13 residues. CDR3 DNA sequence: TGCAGCGTTGTTCGGACAGGGGGAGGCGAGCAGTACTTC. Translation: CSVVRTGGGEQYF.

This rearrangement joins TRBV11-2 to TRBJ1-1; D is perhaps TRBD1 (6 bases). In germline, CDR1 is SGHAT, CDR2 FQNNGV. The ends were cut back, 6 bases at V and 1 base at J, with 15 bases in the middle. The CDR3 extends over 15 amino acids. The CDR3 sequence: CASRKGGVKNTEAFF. The CDR3 DNA is TGTGCCAGCAGGAAGGGGGGGGTAAAGAACACTGAAGCTTTCTTT.

The chain carries TRBV7-9 and TRBJ2-5; 9 bases align to TRBD2. This CDR3 spans 16 amino acids. Germline CDR1 and CDR2: SEHNR and FQNEAQ (reference sequence). Trimming at V came to 8 bases and at J to 3 bases, leaving 13 bases not matched to a gene. Here the CDR3 reads CASESSRSSGEETQYF. The CDR3 coding sequence is TGTGCCAGCGAGTCCTCCCGGTCTAGCGGGGAAGAGACCCAGTACTTC. Full variable domain (missing parts from reference TRBV7-9 and TRBJ2-5): DTGVSQNPRHKITKRGQNVTFRCDPISEHNRLYWYRQTLGQGPEFLTYFQNEAQLEKSRLLSDRFSAERPKGSFSTLEIQRTEQGDSAMYLCASESSRSSGEETQYFGPGTRLLVL.

The CDR3: CSARKVPINIQYF. The CDR3 DNA reads TGCAGTGCTAGAAAGGTCCCTATAAACATTCAGTACTTC. The chain couples TRBV20-1 to TRBJ2-4; D gene ambiguous. Trimming stripped 2 bases from V and 6 bases from J, with 11 bases between. This CDR3 has 13 amino acids. Germline CDR1 is DFQATT and CDR2 is SNEGSKA (reference sequence).

CDR3 nucleotide sequence: TGTGCCAGCAGCCGACTGGGGACAGGGGGCTACGAGCAGTACTTC. This codes for CASSRLGTGGYEQYF. The chain couples TRBV6-5 to TRBJ2-7; TRBD1 matches 11 bases. There are 15 residues in the CDR3. Germline V gene lookup returns CDR1 MNHEY and CDR2 SVGAGI. J gave up 3 bases and V 6 bases, and 7 bases lay outside the gene matches.

This clonotype appeared a few times. The V call is TRBV18, the J call TRBJ1-5; no firm D call. Germline V CDR1 and CDR2: KGHSH, LQKENI. The CDR3 is 14 amino acids. Trimming pared 6 bases from V and 1 base from J, leaving 10 bases between. The CDR3 region has the DNA TGTGCCAGCTCGCCCGCGAACAGCAATCAGCCCCAGCATTTT. It translates to CASSPANSNQPQHF.

This chain joins TRBV20-1 and TRBJ1-1, with TRBD1 matching over 7 bases. V trimming: 5 bases; J trimming: 4 bases; junction bases outside the gene matches: 4. The CDR3 is made up of 12 amino acids. CDR1 is DFQATT, CDR2 SNEGSKA, per germline (reference sequence). The CDR3 spells CSAPDRVTEAFF. Written as DNA, the CDR3 is TGCAGTGCTCCAGACAGGGTCACTGAAGCTTTCTTT.

Ten or more counts support this clonotype. The V gene is TRBV5-6, the J gene TRBJ2-1; D not certain. The germline V gene has CDR1 SGHDT and CDR2 YYEEEE. The CDR3 extends over 11 amino acids. The V and J ends lost 4 bases and 4 bases respectively, with 3 bases between them. CDR3 residues: CASSEYNEQFF. The CDR3 coding sequence is TGTGCCAGCAGCGAGTACAATGAGCAGTTCTTC.

The chain links TRBV24-1 to TRBJ2-3, with 10 bases identical to TRBD1. The germline V gene encodes CDR1 KGHDR and CDR2 SFDVKD. Germline trimming cut 5 bases from V and 4 bases from J; bases unmatched to any gene: 11. The CDR3 extends over 17 amino acids. The CDR3 sequence is CATSVEGTGASSDTQYF. Written as DNA, the CDR3 is TGTGCCACCAGTGTCGAAGGGACAGGGGCAAGTTCAGATACGCAGTATTTT.

V gene TRBV20-1 combines with J gene TRBJ2-3, with TRBD2 matching 7 bases. The CDR3 has 14 amino acids. CDR1 is DFQATT and CDR2 is SNEGSKA in the germline V gene (reference sequence). V was pared by 0 bases and J by 2 bases, with 2 bases of the junction left unmatched. CDR3 in DNA: TGCAGTGCTAGAGACGGGAGGCTCACAGATACGCAGTATTTT. It codes for CSARDGRLTDTQYF.

V usage is TRBV5-6 and J usage is TRBJ2-6; D remains unclear. There are 17 residues in the CDR3. The germline V and J ends were trimmed by 2 bases and 9 bases, with 21 bases remaining between them. The germline V gene encodes CDR1 SGHDT and CDR2 YYEEEE. This CDR3 is CASSFERQLHADNVLTF. The CDR3 bases are TGTGCCAGCAGCTTTGAGAGGCAGTTGCATGCGGACAACGTCCTGACTTTC. The variable domain in full, with the rest retrieved from reference TRBV5-6 and TRBJ2-6, is DAGVTQSPTHLIKTRGQQVTLRCSPKSGHDTVSWYQQALGQGPQFIFQYYEEEERQRGNFPDRFSGHQFPNYSSELNVNALLLGDSALYLCASSFERQLHADNVLTFGAGSRLTVL.

The chain joins TRBV7-8 to TRBJ2-5; D remains unclear. With 5 bases removed from V and 5 bases from J, the gap between germline ends came to 18 bases. Germline V gives CDR1 SGHVS, CDR2 FQNEAQ. This CDR3 has 15 amino acids. CDR3 bases: TGTGCCAGCAGCCCCGCCCTGGCCTCCGGGGAGACCCAGTACTTC. Its protein product is CASSPALASGETQYF.

CDR3: CSASMAGTGELFF. The DNA of the CDR3 is TGCAGTGCTAGTATGGCGGGTACCGGGGAGCTGTTTTTT. The rearrangement uses TRBV20-1 and TRBJ2-2, with a weak D call TRBD2 (5 bases). Germline V gives CDR1 DFQATT, CDR2 SNEGSKA (reference sequence). The CDR3 length is 13 residues. Trimming cost V 3 bases and J 5 bases, with 10 bases left between them.

This chain links TRBV4-1 with TRBJ1-1, with D uncertain. Trimming removed 0 bases from V and 0 bases from J, with 8 bases in between. Germline CDR1 and CDR2: MGHRA and YSYEKL. The CDR3 consists of 15 residues. CDR3 nucleotide sequence: TGCGCCAGCAGCCAAGAGATGGGGTTGAACACTGAAGCTTTCTTT. It specifies CASSQEMGLNTEAFF.